This T cell receptor (beta chain) was retrieved from a study of early T cells in non-severe SARS-CoV-2 infection. The study, taken as a whole, reports: VDJdb-based annotation leaned toward anti-spike CD8 responses and missed private and CD4 specificities.

Molecules of cDNA were individually given unique molecular identifiers that were attached to them. TCRdb reprocessed the 5' RACE reads via MiXCR and lists one record per CDR3 protein. Of approximately 71,000 distinct CDR3 sequences in the sample, more than 9% were seen once. The CDR3 covers 14 residues. V shed 5 bases and J 4 bases; nucleotides not matched to a gene: 5. Germline lookup yields CDR1 SGHTA and CDR2 FQGNSA. This clonotype was recorded at least ten times. Its target is not known. The sample consisted of whole blood. The rearrangement uses TRBV7-2 and TRBJ2-3; TRBD2 matches 8 bases. This receptor was identified in an adult who was a healthcare worker with PCR-confirmed SARS-CoV-2 infection or an uninfected control (not recorded which). The CDR3 DNA reads TGTGCCAGCAGCCCCGGGACTAGGGCAGATACGCAGTATTTT. The encoded protein is CASSPGTRADTQYF.